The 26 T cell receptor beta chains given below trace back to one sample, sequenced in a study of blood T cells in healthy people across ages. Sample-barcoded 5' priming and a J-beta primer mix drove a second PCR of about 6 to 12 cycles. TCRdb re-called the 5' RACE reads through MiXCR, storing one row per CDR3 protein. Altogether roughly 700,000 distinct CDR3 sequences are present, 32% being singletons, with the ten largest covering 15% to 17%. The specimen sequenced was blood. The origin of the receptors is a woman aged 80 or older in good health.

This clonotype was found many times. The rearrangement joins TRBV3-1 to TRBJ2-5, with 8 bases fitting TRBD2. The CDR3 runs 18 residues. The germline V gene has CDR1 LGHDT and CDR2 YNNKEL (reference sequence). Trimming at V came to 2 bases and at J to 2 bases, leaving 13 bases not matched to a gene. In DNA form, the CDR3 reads TGTGCCAGCAGCCAACCGCGGGGGGCGGGGGGAGCTCAAGAGACCCAGTACTTC. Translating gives CASSQPRGAGGAQETQYF.

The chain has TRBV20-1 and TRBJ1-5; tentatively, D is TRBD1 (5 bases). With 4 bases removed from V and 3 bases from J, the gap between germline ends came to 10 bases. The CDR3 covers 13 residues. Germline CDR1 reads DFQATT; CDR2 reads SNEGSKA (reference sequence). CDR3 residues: CSATQAYNQPQHF. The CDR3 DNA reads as TGCAGTGCTACACAGGCCTACAATCAGCCCCAGCATTTT.

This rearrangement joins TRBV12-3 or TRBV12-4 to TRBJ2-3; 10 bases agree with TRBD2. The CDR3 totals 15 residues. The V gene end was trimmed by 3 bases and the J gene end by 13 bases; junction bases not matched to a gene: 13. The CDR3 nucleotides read TGTGCCAGCAGTTTCACAGGGACTAGCGCAGATGCGGAGTATTTT. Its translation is CASSFTGTSADAEYF.

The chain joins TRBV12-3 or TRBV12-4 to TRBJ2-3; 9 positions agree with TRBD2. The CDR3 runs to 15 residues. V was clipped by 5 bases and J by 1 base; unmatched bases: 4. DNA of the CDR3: TGTGCCAGCAGTCAGCGGGGGGACCGCACAGATACGCAGTATTTT. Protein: CASSQRGDRTDTQYF.

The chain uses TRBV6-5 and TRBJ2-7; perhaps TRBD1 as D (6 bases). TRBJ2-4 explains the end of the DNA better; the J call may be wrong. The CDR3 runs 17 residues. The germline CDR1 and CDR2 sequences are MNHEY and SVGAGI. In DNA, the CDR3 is TGTGCCAGCAGTTACGATTGGACAGCCCTAGCCAAAAACATTCAGTACTTC. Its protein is CASSYDWTALAKNIQYF.

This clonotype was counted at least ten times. CDR3 loop: CASSPSGQSNQPQHF. CDR3 DNA sequence: TGTGCCAGCAGCCCCTCGGGGCAGAGCAATCAGCCCCAGCATTTT. This chain links TRBV28 with TRBJ1-5, with D perhaps matching TRBD1 (5 bases). Trimming pared 6 bases from V and 1 base from J, leaving 13 bases between. The germline V gene encodes CDR1 MDHEN and CDR2 SYDVKM. CDR3 size: 15 residues.

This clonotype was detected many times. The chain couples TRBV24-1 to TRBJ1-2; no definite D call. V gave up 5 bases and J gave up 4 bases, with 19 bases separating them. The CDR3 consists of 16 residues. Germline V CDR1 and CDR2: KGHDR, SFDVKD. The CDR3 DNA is TGTGCCACCAGTGCCACCGGTCCCGAGGAAATCTATGGCTACACCTTC. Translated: CATSATGPEEIYGYTF.

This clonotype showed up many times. Written as DNA, the CDR3 is TGTGCCAGCAGCTCGGACCCCGGTGATTCACCCCTCCACTTT. It encodes CASSSDPGDSPLHF. V and J are TRBV11-2 and TRBJ1-6; D gene unclear. CDR3 length equals 14 residues. Deletions cut 4 bases from V and 8 bases from J, with 12 bases between. The germline V gene has CDR1 SGHAT and CDR2 FQNNGV.

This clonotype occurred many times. CDR3 bases: TGTGCCAGCAGTTACTCGAACGCCAAAAACATTCAGTACTTC. Translating it yields CASSYSNAKNIQYF. The chain has TRBV6-6 and TRBJ2-4; unclear D gene. V lost 0 bases to trimming and J lost 1 base, with 4 bases between them. Per the germline V gene, CDR1 is MNHNY and CDR2 is SVGAGI (reference sequence). The CDR3 sequence is 14 residues long.

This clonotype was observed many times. CDR3 sequence (DNA): TGTGCCAGCAGCGTAGGTCGGGGGGGCCGAGATACGCAGTATTTT. It is translated as CASSVGRGGRDTQYF. The chain joins TRBV9 to TRBJ2-3; TRBD2 aligns across 8 bases. The V segment lost 0 bases and the J segment 5 bases; nucleotides outside the gene matches: 5. Germline values: CDR1 SGDLS, CDR2 YYNGEE. The CDR3 totals 15 residues.

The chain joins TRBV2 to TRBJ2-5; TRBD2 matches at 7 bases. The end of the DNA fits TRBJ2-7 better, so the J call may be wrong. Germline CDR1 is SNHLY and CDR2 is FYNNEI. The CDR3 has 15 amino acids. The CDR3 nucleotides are TGTGCCAGCAGTGAGATCCAGCGGGGCAGGGACGAGCAGTACTTC. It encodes CASSEIQRGRDEQYF.

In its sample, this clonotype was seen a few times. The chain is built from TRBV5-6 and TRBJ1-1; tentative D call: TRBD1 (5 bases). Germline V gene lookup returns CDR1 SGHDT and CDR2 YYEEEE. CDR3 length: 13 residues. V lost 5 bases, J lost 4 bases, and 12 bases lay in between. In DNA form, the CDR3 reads TGTGCCAGCAGGTCCCGGGGCCTCACTGAAGCTTTCTTT. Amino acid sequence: CASRSRGLTEAFF.

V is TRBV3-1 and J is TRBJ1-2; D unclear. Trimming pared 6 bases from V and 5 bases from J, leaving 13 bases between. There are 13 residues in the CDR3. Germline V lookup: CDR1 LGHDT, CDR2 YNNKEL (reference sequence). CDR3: CASSNGFAYGYTF. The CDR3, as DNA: TGTGCCAGCAGTAACGGGTTCGCGTATGGCTACACCTTC.

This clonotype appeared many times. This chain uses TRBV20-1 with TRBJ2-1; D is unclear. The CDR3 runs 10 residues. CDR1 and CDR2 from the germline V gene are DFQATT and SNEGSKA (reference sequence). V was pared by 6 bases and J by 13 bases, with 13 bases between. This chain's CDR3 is CSAPTKFQFF. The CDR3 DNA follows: TGCAGTGCCCCAACGAAGTTTCAGTTCTTC.

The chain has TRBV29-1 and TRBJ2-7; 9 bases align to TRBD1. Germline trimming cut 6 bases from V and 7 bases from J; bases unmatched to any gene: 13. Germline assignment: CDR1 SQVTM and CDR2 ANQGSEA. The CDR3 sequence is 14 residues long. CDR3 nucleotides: TGCAGCGTGTGGGGTGTAGGGACAGGGTGTGAGCAGTACTTC. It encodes CSVWGVGTGCEQYF.

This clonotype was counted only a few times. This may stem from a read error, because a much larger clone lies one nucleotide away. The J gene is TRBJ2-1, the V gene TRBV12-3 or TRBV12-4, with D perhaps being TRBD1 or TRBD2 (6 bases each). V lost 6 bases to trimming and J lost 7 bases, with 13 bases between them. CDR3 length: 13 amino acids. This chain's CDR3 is CASRLTGRNEQFF. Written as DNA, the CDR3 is TGTGCCAGCAGGTTAACAGGGAGGAATGAGCAGTTCTTC.

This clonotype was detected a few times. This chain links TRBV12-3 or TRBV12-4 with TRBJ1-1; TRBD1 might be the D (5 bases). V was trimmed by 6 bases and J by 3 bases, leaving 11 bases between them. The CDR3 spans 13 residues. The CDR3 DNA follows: TGTGCCAGCAGAAGAAAGGGGTACACTGAAGCTTTCTTT. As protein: CASRRKGYTEAFF.

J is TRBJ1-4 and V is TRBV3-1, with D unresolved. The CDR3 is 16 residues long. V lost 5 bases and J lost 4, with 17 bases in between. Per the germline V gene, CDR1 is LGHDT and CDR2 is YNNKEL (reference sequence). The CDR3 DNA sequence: TGTGCCAGCAGCTTGAGACGACACGGGGTTAATGAAAAACTGTTTTTT. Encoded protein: CASSLRRHGVNEKLFF.

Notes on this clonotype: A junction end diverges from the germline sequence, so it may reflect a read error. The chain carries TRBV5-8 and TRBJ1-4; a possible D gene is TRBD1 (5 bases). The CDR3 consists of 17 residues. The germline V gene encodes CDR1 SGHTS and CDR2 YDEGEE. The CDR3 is CASSIVTLGATNEKRFF. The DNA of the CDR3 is TGTGCCAGCAGCATCGTAACCCTCGGGGCAACTAATGAAAAACGGTTTTTT.

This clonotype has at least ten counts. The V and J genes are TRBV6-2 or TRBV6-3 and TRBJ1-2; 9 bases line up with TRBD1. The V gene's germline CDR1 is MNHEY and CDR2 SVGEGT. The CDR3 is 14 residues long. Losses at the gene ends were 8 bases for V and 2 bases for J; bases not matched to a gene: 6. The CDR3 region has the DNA TGTGCCAGCGGTCGACAGGGGGAGAACTATGGCTACACCTTC. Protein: CASGRQGENYGYTF.

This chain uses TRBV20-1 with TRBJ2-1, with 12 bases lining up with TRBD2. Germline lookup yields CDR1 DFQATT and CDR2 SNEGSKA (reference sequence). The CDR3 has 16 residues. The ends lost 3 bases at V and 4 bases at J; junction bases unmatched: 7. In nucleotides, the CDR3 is TGCAGTGCTAGTCAACTAGCGGGGGGCCTGTACAATGAGCAGTTCTTC. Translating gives CSASQLAGGLYNEQFF.

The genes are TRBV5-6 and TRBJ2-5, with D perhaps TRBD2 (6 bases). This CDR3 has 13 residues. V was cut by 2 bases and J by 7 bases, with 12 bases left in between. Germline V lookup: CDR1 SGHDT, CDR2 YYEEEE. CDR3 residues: CASSLIRGGTQYF. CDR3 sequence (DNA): TGTGCCAGCAGCTTAATCCGGGGAGGGACCCAGTACTTC.

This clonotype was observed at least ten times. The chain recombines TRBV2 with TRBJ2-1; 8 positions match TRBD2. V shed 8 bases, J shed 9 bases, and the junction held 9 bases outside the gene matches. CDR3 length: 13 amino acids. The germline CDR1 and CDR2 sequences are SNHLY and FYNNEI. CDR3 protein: CASRRGGPGEQFF. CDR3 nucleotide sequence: TGTGCCAGCCGCCGGGGGGGGCCTGGTGAGCAGTTCTTC.

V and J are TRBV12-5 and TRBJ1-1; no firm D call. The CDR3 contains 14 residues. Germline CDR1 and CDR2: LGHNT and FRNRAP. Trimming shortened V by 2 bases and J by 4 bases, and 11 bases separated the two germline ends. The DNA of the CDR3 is TGTGCTAGTGGTTTGTCCGAAGGTATCACTGAAGCTTTCTTT. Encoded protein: CASGLSEGITEAFF.

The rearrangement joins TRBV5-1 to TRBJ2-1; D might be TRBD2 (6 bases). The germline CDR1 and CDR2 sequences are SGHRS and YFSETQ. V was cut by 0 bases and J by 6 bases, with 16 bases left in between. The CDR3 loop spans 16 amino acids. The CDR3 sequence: CASSLAGGVVGNEQFF. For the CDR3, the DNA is TGCGCCAGCAGCTTGGCCGGCGGGGTTGTTGGCAATGAGCAGTTCTTC.

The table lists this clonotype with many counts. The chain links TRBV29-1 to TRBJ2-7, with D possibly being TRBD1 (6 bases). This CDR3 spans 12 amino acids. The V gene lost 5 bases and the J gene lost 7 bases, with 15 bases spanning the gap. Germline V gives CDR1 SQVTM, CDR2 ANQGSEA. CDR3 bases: TGCAGCGTTTACGCGTTACAGGGAGAGCAGTACTTC. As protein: CSVYALQGEQYF.